Sequencing of this TCR beta chain was carried out in a study of T-cell memory formation after mild COVID-19. About the research overall: The study found TCR clusters largely donor specific.

TCRdb reanalysed the 5' RACE reads using MiXCR and keeps one entry per CDR3 protein. The table has about 190,000 distinct CDR3 sequences, over 9.5% seen once; the top ten hold around 3.3%. General study points: Specificity for SARS-CoV-2 was not confirmed among the second-wave clones peaking on day 37. Prior to infection, memory already included some responding clones, suggesting cross-reactive memory joined. Later expanders leaned toward CD4+, whereas clones contracting from day 15 to 85 were balanced CD4/CD8.

In this sample, this clonotype turned up many times. Its antigen is as yet unknown. The CDR3 runs 15 residues. The junction had 4 bases not matched to a gene; V was cut back by 4 bases and J by 0 bases. Germline V CDR1 and CDR2: SGHRS, YFSETQ. Material: PBMCs or a T cell subset sorted from them (not recorded which). The receptor's source is a man aged 18 to 30 who had mild COVID-19 (a few samples of this study predate the infection). Cell type and time point are not known. J is TRBJ2-1 and V is TRBV5-1, with 7 bases matching TRBD1. The CDR3 DNA is TGCGCCAGCAGCCGGGGACAGAGCTCCTACAATGAGCAGTTCTTC. This translates into CASSRGQSSYNEQFF.